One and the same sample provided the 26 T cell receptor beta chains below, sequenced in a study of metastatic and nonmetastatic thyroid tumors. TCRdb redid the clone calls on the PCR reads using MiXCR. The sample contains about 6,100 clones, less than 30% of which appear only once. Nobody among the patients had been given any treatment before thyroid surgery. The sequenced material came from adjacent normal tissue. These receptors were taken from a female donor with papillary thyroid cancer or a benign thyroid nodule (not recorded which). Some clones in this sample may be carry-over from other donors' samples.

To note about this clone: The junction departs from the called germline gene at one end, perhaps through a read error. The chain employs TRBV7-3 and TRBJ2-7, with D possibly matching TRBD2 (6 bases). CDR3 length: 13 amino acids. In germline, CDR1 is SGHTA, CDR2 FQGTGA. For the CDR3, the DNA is TGTGCCAGCAGCTGGGGGGACTCGTACGAGCAGTGCTTC. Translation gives CASSWGDSYEQCF. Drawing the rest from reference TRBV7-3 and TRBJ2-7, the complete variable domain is GAGVSQTPSNKVTEKGKYVELRCDPISGHTALYWYRQSLGQGPEFLIYFQGTGAADDSGLPNDRFFAVRPEGSVSTLKIQRTERGDSAVYLCASSWGDSYEQCFGPGTRLTVT.

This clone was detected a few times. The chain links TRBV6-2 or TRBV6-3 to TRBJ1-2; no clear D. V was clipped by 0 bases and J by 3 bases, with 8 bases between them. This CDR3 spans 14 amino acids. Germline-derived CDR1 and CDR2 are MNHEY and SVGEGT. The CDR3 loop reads CASSYSRADYGYTF. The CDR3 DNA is TGTGCCAGCAGTTACTCGAGGGCGGACTATGGCTACACCTTC.

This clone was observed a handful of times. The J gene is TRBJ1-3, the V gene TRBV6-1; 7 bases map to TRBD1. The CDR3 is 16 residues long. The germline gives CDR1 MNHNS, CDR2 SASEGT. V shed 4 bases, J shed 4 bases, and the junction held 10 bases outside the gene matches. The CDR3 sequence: CASSASAARGGNTIYF. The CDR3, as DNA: TGTGCCAGCAGTGCTTCGGCAGCCAGGGGGGGAAACACCATATATTTT.

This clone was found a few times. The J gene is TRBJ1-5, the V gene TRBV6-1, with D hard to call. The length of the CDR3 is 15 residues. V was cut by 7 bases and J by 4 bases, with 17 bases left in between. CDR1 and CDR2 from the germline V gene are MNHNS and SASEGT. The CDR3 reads CASTDNDGRNQPQHF. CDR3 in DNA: TGTGCCAGCACAGACAACGACGGGAGGAATCAGCCCCAGCATTTT.

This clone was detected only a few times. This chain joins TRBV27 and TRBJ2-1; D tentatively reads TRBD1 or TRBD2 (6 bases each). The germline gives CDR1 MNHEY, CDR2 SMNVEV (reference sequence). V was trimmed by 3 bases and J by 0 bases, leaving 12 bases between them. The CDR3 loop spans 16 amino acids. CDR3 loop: CASSFGGVSSYNEQFF. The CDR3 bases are TGTGCCAGCAGTTTCGGGGGCGTTAGCTCCTACAATGAGCAGTTCTTC.

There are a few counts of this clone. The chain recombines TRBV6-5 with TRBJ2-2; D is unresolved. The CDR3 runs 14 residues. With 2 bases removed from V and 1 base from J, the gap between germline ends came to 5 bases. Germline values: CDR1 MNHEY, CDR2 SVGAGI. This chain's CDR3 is CASSYRKNTGELFF. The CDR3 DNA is TGTGCCAGCAGTTACCGCAAGAACACCGGGGAGCTGTTTTTT.

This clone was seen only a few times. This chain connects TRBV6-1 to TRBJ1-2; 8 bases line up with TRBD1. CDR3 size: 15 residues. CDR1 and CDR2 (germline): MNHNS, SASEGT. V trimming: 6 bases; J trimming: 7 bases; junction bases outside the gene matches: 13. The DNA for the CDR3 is TGTGCCAGCAGACCGACCCAGGGGGCGCGGGGTGGCTACACCTTC. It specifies CASRPTQGARGGYTF.

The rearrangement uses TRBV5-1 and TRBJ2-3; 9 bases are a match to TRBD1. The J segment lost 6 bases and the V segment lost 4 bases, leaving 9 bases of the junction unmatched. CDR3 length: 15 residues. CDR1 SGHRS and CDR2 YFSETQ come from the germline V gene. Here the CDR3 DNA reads TGCGCCAGCAGCGACACAGGGGGCAGGGCGGATACGCAGTATTTT. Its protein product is CASSDTGGRADTQYF.

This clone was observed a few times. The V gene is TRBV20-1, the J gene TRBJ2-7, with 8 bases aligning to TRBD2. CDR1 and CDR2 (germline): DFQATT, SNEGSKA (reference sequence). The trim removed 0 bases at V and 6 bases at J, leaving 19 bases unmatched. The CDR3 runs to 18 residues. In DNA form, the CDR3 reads TGCAGTGCTAGAGATAGGCTAGCGGGCCTCCTCCTGACGGCCGAGCAGTACTTC. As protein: CSARDRLAGLLLTAEQYF.

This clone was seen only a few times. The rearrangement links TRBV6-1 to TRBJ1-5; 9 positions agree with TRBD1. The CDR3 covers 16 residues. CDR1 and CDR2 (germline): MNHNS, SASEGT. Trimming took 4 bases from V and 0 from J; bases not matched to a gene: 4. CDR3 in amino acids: CASSGQGVYSNQPQHF. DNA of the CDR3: TGTGCCAGCAGTGGACAGGGGGTCTATAGCAATCAGCCCCAGCATTTT.

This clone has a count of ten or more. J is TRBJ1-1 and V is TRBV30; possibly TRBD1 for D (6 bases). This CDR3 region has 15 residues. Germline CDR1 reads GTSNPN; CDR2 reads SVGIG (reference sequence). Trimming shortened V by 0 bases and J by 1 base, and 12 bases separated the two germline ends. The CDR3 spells CAWSVRGWGNTEAFF. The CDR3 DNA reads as TGTGCCTGGAGTGTAAGGGGGTGGGGGAACACTGAAGCTTTCTTT.

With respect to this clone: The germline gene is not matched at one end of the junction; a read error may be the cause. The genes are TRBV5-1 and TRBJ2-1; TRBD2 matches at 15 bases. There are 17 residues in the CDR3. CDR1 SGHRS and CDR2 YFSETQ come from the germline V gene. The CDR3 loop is CTSSKEGTSGGMNEHFF. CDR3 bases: TGCACCAGCAGCAAAGAAGGGACTAGCGGGGGGATGAATGAGCACTTCTTC. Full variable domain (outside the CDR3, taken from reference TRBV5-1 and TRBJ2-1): KAGVTQTPRYLIKTRGQQVTLSCSPISGHRSVSWYQQTPGQGLQFLFEYFSETQRNKGNFPGRFSGRQFSNSRSEMNVSTLELGDSALYLCTSSKEGTSGGMNEHFFGPGTRLTVL.

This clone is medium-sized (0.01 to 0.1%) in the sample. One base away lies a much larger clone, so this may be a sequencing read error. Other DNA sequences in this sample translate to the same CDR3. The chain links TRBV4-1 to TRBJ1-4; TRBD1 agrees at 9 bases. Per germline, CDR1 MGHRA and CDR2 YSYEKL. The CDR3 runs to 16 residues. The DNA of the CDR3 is TGCGCCAGCAGCCAGACAGGGGGGTTTACTAATGAAAAACTGTTCTTT. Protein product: CASSQTGGFTNEKLFF.

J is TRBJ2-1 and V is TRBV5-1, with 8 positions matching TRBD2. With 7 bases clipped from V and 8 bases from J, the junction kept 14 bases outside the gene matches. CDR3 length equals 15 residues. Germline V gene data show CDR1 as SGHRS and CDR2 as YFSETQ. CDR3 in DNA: TGCGCCAGCGAGCCCCTCGCGGGGGGTTCGGATGAGCAGTTCTTC. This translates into CASEPLAGGSDEQFF. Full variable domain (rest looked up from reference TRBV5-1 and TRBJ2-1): KAGVTQTPRYLIKTRGQQVTLSCSPISGHRSVSWYQQTPGQGLQFLFEYFSETQRNKGNFPGRFSGRQFSNSRSEMNVSTLELGDSALYLCASEPLAGGSDEQFFGPGTRLTVL.

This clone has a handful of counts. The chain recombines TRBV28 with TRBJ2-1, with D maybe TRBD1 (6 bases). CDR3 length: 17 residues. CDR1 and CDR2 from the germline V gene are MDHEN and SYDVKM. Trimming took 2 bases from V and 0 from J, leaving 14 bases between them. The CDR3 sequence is CASSLIPGASSYNEQFF. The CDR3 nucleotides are TGTGCCAGCAGTTTAATCCCAGGGGCGAGCTCCTACAATGAGCAGTTCTTC.

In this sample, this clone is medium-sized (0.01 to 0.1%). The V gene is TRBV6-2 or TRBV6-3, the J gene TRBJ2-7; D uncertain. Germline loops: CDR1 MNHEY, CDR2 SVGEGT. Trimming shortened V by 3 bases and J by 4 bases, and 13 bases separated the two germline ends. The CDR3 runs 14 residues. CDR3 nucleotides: TGTGCCAGCAGTTATCGGGCCACTGGTTACGAGCAGTACTTC. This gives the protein CASSYRATGYEQYF.

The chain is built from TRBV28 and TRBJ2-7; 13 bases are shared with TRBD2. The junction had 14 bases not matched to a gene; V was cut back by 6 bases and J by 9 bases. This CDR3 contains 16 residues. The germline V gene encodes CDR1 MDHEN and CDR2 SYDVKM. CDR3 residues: CASRSVRLAGGEGQYF. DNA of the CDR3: TGTGCCAGCAGATCCGTCCGACTAGCGGGAGGCGAAGGGCAGTACTTC. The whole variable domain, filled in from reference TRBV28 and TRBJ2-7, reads DVKVTQSSRYLVKRTGEKVFLECVQDMDHENMFWYRQDPGLGLRLIYFSYDVKMKEKGDIPEGYSVSREKKERFSLILESASTNQTSMYLCASRSVRLAGGEGQYFGPGTRLTVT.

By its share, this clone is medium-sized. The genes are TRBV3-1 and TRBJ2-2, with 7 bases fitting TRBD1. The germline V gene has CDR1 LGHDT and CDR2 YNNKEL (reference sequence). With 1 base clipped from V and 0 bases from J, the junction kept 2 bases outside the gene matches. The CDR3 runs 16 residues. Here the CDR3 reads CASSQGTGANTGELFF. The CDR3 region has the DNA TGTGCCAGCAGCCAAGGTACAGGGGCGAACACCGGGGAGCTGTTTTTT.

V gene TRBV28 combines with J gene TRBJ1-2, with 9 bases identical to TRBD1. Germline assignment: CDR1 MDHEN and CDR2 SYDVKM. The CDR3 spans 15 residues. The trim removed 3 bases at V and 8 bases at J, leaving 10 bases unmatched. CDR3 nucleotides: TGTGCCAGCAGTTTCCGGGACAGGGTCCTCCCGGGCTACACCTTC. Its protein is CASSFRDRVLPGYTF.

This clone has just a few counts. CDR3 protein: CASSARPNPGDTQYF. DNA for the CDR3: TGTGCCAGTAGTGCCAGACCCAACCCCGGAGATACGCAGTATTTT. The chain couples TRBV19 to TRBJ2-3, with D hard to call. The CDR3 length is 15 residues. Trimming stripped 5 bases from V and 5 bases from J, with 17 bases between. In germline, CDR1 is LNHDA, CDR2 SQIVND (reference sequence).

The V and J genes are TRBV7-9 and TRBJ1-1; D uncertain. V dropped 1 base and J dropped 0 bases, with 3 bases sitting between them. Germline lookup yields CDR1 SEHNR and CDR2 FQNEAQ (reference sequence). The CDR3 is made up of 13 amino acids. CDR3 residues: CASSLEMNTEAFF. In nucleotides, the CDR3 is TGTGCCAGCAGCTTAGAGATGAACACTGAAGCTTTCTTT.

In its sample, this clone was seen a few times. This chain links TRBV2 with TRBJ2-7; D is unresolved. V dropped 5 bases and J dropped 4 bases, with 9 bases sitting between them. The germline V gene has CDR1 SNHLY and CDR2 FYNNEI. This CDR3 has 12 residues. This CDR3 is CASSPTNYEQYF. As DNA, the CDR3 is TGTGCCAGCAGTCCGACCAATTACGAGCAGTACTTC. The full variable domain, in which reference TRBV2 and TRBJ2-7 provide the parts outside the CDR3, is EPEVTQTPSHQVTQMGQEVILRCVPISNHLYFYWYRQILGQKVEFLVSFYNNEISEKSEIFDDQFSVERPDGSNFTLKIRSTKLEDSAMYFCASSPTNYEQYFGPGTRLTVT.

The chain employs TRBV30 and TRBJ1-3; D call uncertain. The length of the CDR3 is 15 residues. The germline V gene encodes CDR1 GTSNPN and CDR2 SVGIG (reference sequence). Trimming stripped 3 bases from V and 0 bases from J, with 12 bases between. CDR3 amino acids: CAWRKGLFSGNTIYF. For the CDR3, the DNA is TGTGCCTGGAGAAAAGGCCTCTTCTCTGGAAACACCATATATTTT.

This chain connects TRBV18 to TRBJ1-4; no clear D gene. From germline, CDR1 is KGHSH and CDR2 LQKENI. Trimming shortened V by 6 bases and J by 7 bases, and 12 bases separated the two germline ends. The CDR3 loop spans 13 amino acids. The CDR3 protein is CASSGTVGEKLFF. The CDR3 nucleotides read TGTGCCAGCTCCGGAACCGTCGGTGAAAAACTGTTTTTT.

CDR3 loop: CASSPLQGPTDTQYF. The CDR3, as DNA: TGTGCCAGTTCCCCGCTACAGGGACCTACTGATACGCAGTATTTT. The rearrangement links TRBV19 to TRBJ2-3; possibly TRBD1 for D (6 bases). The CDR3 length is 15 residues. Germline CDR1 is LNHDA and CDR2 is SQIVND (reference sequence). The V end was cut by 8 bases, the J end by 6 bases, with 21 bases between.

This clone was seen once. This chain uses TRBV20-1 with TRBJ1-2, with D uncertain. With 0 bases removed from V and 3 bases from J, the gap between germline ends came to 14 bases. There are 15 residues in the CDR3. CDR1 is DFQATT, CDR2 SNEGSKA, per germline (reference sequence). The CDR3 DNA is TGCAGTGCTAGAGATAGGGAAAGTGCATACTATGGCTACACCTTC. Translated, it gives CSARDRESAYYGYTF.